Below, 18 T cell receptor beta chains from the same sample are listed, as sequenced in a study of cytomegalovirus exposure and HLA in healthy donors. Primers: 60 Vbeta forward and 13 Jbeta reverse. Assay used: immunoSEQ multiplex PCR; TCRdb lists only in-frame clones, some missing. The sample table sets out 100,000 to 150,000 clones. The sample comprised PBMCs. The receptors originated from a man aged 35-49 years in good health and CMV-seronegative.

The V gene is TRBV7-2, the J gene TRBJ2-2; maybe TRBD1 (6 bases). The ends were cut back, 5 bases at V and 7 bases at J, with 14 bases in the middle. Germline-derived CDR1 and CDR2 are SGHTA and FQGNSA. The CDR3 consists of 14 residues. CDR3 in amino acids: CASSPDRRNGELFF. In nucleotides, the CDR3 is TGTGCCAGCAGCCCCGACAGGCGGAACGGGGAGCTGTTTTTT.

The chain has TRBV21-1 and TRBJ2-3; no DNA check was done on the table's D call, TRBD2. TRBV21-1 is listed as a pseudogene. The CDR3 length is 21 residues. The CDR3: CASSKGRASGRAFTSTDTQYF. CDR3 nucleotide sequence: TGTGCCAGCAGCAAAGGTCGGGCTAGCGGGAGGGCGTTTACTAGCACAGATACGCAGTATTTT.

The rearrangement uses TRBV19 and TRBJ2-7; a weak D match, TRBD2 (5 bases). Trimming pared 9 bases from V and 3 bases from J, leaving 21 bases between. This CDR3 spans 15 amino acids. CDR1 and CDR2 (germline): LNHDA, SQIVND (reference sequence). The CDR3 sequence: CASAQLGEARYEQYF. DNA of the CDR3: TGTGCCAGCGCCCAACTGGGAGAAGCTCGCTACGAGCAGTACTTC.

V usage is TRBV23-1 and J usage is TRBJ2-7; maybe TRBD2 (6 bases). TRBV23-1 is flagged as an ORF with uncertain function. CDR3 length: 13 amino acids. V lost 1 base to trimming and J lost 3 bases, with 7 bases between them. The CDR3 nucleotides are TGCGCCAGCAGTCAATGGGGGGTCTACGAGCAGTACTTC. Its protein is CASSQWGVYEQYF.

The chain joins TRBV5-6 to TRBJ2-1; perhaps TRBD2 as D (6 bases). The CDR3 runs 14 residues. V was clipped by 6 bases and J by 4 bases, with 14 bases between them. Germline CDR1 is SGHDT and CDR2 is YYEEEE. As DNA, the CDR3 is TGTGCCAGCATGTCGGGAGTTGGTTACAATGAGCAGTTCTTC. This codes for CASMSGVGYNEQFF.

The V gene is TRBV19, the J gene TRBJ1-5, with 8 bases identical to TRBD1. Per germline, CDR1 LNHDA and CDR2 SQIVND (reference sequence). J was trimmed by 0 bases and V by 5 bases; bases with no gene match: 12. The CDR3 runs 18 residues. DNA for the CDR3: TGTGCCAGTAGTCCGCAGGGGGCTTTTTCTAATAGCAATCAGCCCCAGCATTTT. Its protein product is CASSPQGAFSNSNQPQHF.

The chain carries TRBV6-6 and TRBJ2-5; D is unresolved. The DNA end lines up better with TRBJ2-7; the J call may be wrong. CDR1 and CDR2 (germline): MNHNY, SVGAGI (reference sequence). CDR3 length: 16 residues. CDR3 amino acids: CASALSVGSSSYEQYF. The CDR3, as DNA: TGTGCCAGCGCCCTGAGTGTCGGGTCTAGCTCCTACGAGCAGTACTTC.

The J gene is TRBJ2-1, the V gene TRBV19, with a possible D match to TRBD1 (6 bases). The CDR3 runs to 12 residues. Germline loops: CDR1 LNHDA, CDR2 SQIVND (reference sequence). V lost 3 bases and J 12 bases, leaving 12 bases between the germline ends. This CDR3 reads CASSIVGQGQFF. In DNA form, the CDR3 reads TGTGCCAGTAGTATTGTGGGACAAGGGCAGTTCTTC.

This chain links TRBV28 with TRBJ2-7, with 8 nucleotides matching TRBD2. Germline CDR1 is MDHEN and CDR2 is SYDVKM. Trimming at V came to 6 bases and at J to 6 bases, leaving 19 bases not matched to a gene. This CDR3 has 17 amino acids. In DNA, the CDR3 is TGTGCCAGCAGCCTAGCCCCTACCCCCGGGACTAGAGGCGAGCAGTACTTC. It specifies CASSLAPTPGTRGEQYF.

This sequence joins TRBV7-9 and TRBJ2-5; TRBD2 is a possible D gene (6 bases). With 7 bases removed from V and 4 bases from J, the gap between germline ends came to 19 bases. The CDR3 has 15 amino acids. Looked up from germline, CDR1 is SEHNR and CDR2 is FQNEAQ (reference sequence). The CDR3 loop reads CASNPDGGKGETQYF. The CDR3 DNA reads as TGTGCCAGCAACCCCGATGGAGGGAAAGGAGAGACCCAGTACTTC.

The chain uses TRBV27 and TRBJ2-5; no clear D gene. TRBJ2-7 explains the end of the DNA better; the J call may be wrong. Germline CDR1 MNHEY, CDR2 SMNVEV (reference sequence). The CDR3 spans 13 residues. The CDR3: CASSLGRTYEQYF. CDR3 nucleotides: TGTGCCAGCAGTTTGGGCAGAACCTACGAGCAGTACTTC.

This rearrangement joins TRBV7-2 to TRBJ1-4; no clear D gene. CDR1 SGHTA and CDR2 FQGNSA come from the germline V gene. V was pared by 2 bases and J by 7 bases, with 11 bases between. This CDR3 is 14 amino acids long. DNA for the CDR3: TGTGCCAGCAGCTTAACGAGGGAGGGTGAAAAACTGTTTTTT. Amino acid sequence: CASSLTREGEKLFF.

The chain carries TRBV28 and TRBJ2-7, with a possible D match to TRBD1 (5 bases). Germline V gives CDR1 MDHEN, CDR2 SYDVKM. This CDR3 is 12 amino acids long. The germline V and J ends were trimmed by 6 bases and 3 bases, with 9 bases remaining between them. DNA for the CDR3: TGTGCCAGCAGATACAGGAGCTACGAGCAGTACTTC. Its protein is CASRYRSYEQYF. The whole variable domain, remainder taken from reference TRBV28 and TRBJ2-7, is DVKVTQSSRYLVKRTGEKVFLECVQDMDHENMFWYRQDPGLGLRLIYFSYDVKMKEKGDIPEGYSVSREKKERFSLILESASTNQTSMYLCASRYRSYEQYFGPGTRLTVT.

V and J are TRBV7-2 and TRBJ2-7; no firm D call. From germline, CDR1 is SGHTA and CDR2 FQGNSA. There are 11 residues in the CDR3. V dropped 5 bases and J dropped 2 bases, with 4 bases sitting between them. Here the CDR3 reads CASSPAYEQYF. The CDR3 DNA reads TGTGCCAGCAGCCCGGCCTACGAGCAGTACTTC. The variable domain in full, with the rest retrieved from reference TRBV7-2 and TRBJ2-7, is GAGVSQSPSNKVTEKGKDVELRCDPISGHTALYWYRQSLGQGLEFLIYFQGNSAPDKSGLPSDRFSAERTGGSVSTLTIQRTQQEDSAVYLCASSPAYEQYFGPGTRLTVT.

The chain has TRBV6-4 and TRBJ2-3, with a weak D call TRBD2 (5 bases). Trimming removed 5 bases at V and 5 bases at J, with 11 bases between. This CDR3 comprises 13 residues. Germline assignment: CDR1 MRHNA and CDR2 SNTAGT. CDR3 amino acids: CASSRAAGDTQYF. The CDR3 nucleotides are TGTGCCAGCAGTCGTGCGGCGGGAGATACGCAGTATTTT.

CDR3 loop: CSIPLGGTSGETQYF. Written as DNA, the CDR3 is TGCAGCATCCCGCTGGGAGGGACTAGCGGGGAGACCCAGTACTTC. This chain joins TRBV29-1 and TRBJ2-5, with TRBD2 matching over 12 bases. The CDR3 contains 15 residues. V gave up 8 bases and J gave up 5 bases; unmatched junction bases: 12. CDR1 and CDR2 from the germline V gene are SQVTM and ANQGSEA. The full variable domain, with the rest looked up from reference TRBV29-1 and TRBJ2-5, is SAVISQKPSRDICQRGTSLTIQCQVDSQVTMMFWYRQQPGQSLTLIATANQGSEATYESGFVIDKFPISRPNLTFSTLTVSNMSPEDSSIYLCSIPLGGTSGETQYFGPGTRLLVL.

This rearrangement joins TRBV27 to TRBJ2-7, with D possibly being TRBD1 (6 bases). The CDR3 covers 13 residues. Trimming shortened V by 5 bases and J by 5 bases, and 13 bases separated the two germline ends. Per germline, CDR1 MNHEY and CDR2 SMNVEV (reference sequence). The CDR3 nucleotides are TGTGCCAGCAGTAGGGGGACCAGGGACGAGCAGTACTTC. Translation gives CASSRGTRDEQYF.

The chain couples TRBV15 to TRBJ2-7, with 13 nucleotides matching TRBD2. CDR1 and CDR2 from the germline V gene are LNHNV and YYDKDF (reference sequence). The CDR3 runs to 15 residues. Unmatched junction bases numbered 0, after V lost 1 base and J lost 3 bases. The CDR3 loop reads CATSRGLAGGYEQYF. DNA for the CDR3: TGTGCCACCAGCAGAGGACTAGCGGGAGGCTACGAGCAGTACTTC.